This T cell receptor (beta chain) was sequenced in a study of T cell repertoires in cytomegalovirus infection. Study as a whole: Both CMV infection and a matching HLA type were indicated by public TCR beta signatures. Overall study findings and caveats: Dominating the ex vivo response were HLA-C-restricted CMV-specific TCR beta clonotypes.

Each CDR3 protein is one row after TCRdb ran MiXCR on the reads. This sample has around 300,000 distinct CDR3 sequences, with more than 20% found just once. About this clonotype itself: Its antigen is not identified.

J was trimmed by 1 base and V by 6 bases; bases with no gene match: 4. The CDR3 consists of 14 residues. The chain has TRBV12-3 or TRBV12-4 and TRBJ1-1, with 8 bases lining up with TRBD1. The receptor's source is a human donor in good health (CMV status not recorded). Some clones in this sample may be carry-over from other donors' samples. The source material was cultured PBMCs, sampled from culture after CMV antigen stimulation. The CDR3 region has the DNA TGTGCCAGCAGCCAGGGACAGGCGAACACTGAAGCTTTCTTT. Protein sequence: CASSQGQANTEAFF.